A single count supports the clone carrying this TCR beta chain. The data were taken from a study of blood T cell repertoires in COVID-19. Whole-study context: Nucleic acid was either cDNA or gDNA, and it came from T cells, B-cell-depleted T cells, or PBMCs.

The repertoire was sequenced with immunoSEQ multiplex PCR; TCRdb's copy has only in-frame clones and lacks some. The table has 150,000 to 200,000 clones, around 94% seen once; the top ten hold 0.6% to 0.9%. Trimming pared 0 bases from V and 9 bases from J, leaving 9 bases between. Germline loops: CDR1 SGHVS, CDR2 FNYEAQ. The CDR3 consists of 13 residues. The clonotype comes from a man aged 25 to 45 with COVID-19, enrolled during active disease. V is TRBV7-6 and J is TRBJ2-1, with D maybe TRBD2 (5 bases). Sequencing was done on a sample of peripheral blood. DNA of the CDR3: TGTGCCAGCAGCTTAGCAGCGGACGCTGAGCAGTTCTTC. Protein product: CASSLAADAEQFF.